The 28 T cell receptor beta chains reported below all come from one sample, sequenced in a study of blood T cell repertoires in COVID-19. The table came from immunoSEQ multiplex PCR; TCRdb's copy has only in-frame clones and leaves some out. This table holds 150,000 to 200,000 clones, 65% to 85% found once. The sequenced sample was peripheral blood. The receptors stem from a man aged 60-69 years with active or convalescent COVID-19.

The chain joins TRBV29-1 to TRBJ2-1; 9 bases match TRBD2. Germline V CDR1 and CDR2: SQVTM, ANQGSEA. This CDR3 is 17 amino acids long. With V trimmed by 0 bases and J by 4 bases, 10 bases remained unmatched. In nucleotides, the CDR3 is TGCAGCGTTGAAGATTCCAGCGGGAGGTCCGTATACAATGAGCAGTTCTTC. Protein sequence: CSVEDSSGRSVYNEQFF.

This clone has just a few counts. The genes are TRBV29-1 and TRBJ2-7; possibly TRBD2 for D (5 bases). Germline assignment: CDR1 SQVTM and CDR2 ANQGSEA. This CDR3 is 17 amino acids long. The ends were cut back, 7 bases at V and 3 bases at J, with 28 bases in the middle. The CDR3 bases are TGCAGCGAAGGAGCGGATGAAAGGCGGCGGTACATCTACGAGCAGTACTTC. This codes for CSEGADERRRYIYEQYF.

Written as DNA, the CDR3 is TGTGCCAGCAGCCGAGCCTACAATGAGCAGTTCTTC. This encodes CASSRAYNEQFF. The chain recombines TRBV11-3 with TRBJ2-1; D is unclear. This CDR3 has 12 amino acids. CDR1 and CDR2 (germline): SGHNT, YENEEA. The germline V and J ends were trimmed by 5 bases and 2 bases, with 4 bases remaining between them.

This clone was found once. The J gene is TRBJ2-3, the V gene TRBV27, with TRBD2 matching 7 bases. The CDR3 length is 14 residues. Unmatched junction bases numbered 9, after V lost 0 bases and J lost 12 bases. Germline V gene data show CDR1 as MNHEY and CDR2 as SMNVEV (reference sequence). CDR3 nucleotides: TGTGCCAGCAGTTTATCCGCTAGCGGAACCCCTCAGTATTTT. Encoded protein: CASSLSASGTPQYF.

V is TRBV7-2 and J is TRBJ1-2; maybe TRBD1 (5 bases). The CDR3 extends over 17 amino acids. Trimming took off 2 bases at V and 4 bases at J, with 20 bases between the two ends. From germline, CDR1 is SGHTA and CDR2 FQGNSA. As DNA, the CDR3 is TGTGCCAGCAGCTTATACGGAGGGGAGACCGCCTTCTATGGCTACACCTTC. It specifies CASSLYGGETAFYGYTF.

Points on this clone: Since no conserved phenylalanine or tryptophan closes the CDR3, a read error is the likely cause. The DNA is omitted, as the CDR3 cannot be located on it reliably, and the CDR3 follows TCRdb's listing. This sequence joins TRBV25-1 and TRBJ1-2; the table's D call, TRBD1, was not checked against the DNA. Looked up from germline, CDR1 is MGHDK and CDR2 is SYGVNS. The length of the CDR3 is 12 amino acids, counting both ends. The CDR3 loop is CASRGFGTVKFS.

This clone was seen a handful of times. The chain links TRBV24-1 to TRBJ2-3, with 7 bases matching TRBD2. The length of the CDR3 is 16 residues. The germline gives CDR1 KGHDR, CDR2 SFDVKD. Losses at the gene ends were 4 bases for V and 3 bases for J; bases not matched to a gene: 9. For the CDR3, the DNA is TGTGCCACCAGTGAAACGGCTAGCGGAGGGACAGATACGCAGTATTTT. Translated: CATSETASGGTDTQYF.

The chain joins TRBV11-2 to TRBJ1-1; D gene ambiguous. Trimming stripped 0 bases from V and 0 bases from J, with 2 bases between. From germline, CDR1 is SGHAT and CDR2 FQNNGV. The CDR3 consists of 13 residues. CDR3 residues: CASSLDVNTEAFF. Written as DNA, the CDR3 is TGTGCCAGCAGCTTAGACGTGAACACTGAAGCTTTCTTT.

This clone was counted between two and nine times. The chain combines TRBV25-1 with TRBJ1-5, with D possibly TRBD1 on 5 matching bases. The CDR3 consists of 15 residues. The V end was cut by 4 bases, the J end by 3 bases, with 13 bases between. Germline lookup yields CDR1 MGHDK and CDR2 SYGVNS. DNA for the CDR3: TGTGCCAGCAGTGCCCAGGGTGGGAACAATCAGCCCCAGCATTTT. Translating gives CASSAQGGNNQPQHF.

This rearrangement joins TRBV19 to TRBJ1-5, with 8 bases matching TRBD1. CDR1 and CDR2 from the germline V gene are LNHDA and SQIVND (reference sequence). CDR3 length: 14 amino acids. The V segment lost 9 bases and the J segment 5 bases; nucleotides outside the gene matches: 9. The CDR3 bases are TGTGCCAGCTCGTGGGACAGGCCGGATCAGCCCCAGCATTTT. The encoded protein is CASSWDRPDQPQHF.

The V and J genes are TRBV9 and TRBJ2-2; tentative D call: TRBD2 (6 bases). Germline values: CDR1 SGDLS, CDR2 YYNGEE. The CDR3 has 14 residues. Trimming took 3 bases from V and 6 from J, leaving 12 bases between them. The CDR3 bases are TGTGCCAGCAGCGAGCGACTAGTTGCCGGGGAGCTGTTTTTT. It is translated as CASSERLVAGELFF.

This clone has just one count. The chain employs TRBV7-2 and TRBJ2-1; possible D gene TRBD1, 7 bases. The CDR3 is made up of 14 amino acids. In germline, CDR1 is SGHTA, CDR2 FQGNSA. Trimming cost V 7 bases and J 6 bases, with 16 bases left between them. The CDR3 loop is CASMRDSNLNEQFF. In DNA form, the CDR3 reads TGTGCCAGCATGCGGGACAGTAACCTCAATGAGCAGTTCTTC.

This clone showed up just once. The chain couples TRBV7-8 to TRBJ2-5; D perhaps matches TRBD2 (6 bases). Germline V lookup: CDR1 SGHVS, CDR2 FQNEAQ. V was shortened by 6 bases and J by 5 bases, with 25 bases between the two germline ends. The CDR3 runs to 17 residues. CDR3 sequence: CASRSTLWRGMGETQYF. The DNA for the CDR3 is TGTGCCAGCAGATCTACCCTATGGAGGGGAATGGGTGAGACCCAGTACTTC.

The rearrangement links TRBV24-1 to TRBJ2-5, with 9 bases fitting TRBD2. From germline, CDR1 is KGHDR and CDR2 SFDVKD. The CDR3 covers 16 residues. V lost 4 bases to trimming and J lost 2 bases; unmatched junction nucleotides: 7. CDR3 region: CATSEGSGREQETQYF. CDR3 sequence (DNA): TGTGCCACCAGTGAGGGTAGCGGGAGAGAACAAGAGACCCAGTACTTC.

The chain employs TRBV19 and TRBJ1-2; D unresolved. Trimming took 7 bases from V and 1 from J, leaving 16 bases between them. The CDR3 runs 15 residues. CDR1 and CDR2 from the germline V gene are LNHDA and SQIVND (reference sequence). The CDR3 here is CASTGHGGFNYGYTF. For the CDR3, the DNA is TGTGCCAGTACTGGCCACGGCGGGTTTAACTATGGCTACACCTTC.

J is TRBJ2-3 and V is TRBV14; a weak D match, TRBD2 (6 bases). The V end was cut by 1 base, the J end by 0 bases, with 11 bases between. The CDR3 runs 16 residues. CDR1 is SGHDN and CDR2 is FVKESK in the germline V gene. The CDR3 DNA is TGTGCCAGCAGCCAAGGTGGGGGGACCAGCACAGATACGCAGTATTTT. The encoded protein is CASSQGGGTSTDTQYF. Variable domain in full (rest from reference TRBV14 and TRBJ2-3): EAGVTQFPSHSVIEKGQTVTLRCDPISGHDNLYWYRRVMGKEIKFLLHFVKESKQDESGMPNNRFLAERTGGTYSTLKVQPAELEDSGVYFCASSQGGGTSTDTQYFGPGTRLTVL.

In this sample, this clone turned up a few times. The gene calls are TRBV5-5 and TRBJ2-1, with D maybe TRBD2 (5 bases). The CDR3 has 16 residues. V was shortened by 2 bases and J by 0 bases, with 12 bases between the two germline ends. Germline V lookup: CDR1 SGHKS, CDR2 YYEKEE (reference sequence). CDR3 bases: TGTGCCAGCAGCTTCCAACCGGGAAGCTCCTACAATGAGCAGTTCTTC. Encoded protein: CASSFQPGSSYNEQFF.

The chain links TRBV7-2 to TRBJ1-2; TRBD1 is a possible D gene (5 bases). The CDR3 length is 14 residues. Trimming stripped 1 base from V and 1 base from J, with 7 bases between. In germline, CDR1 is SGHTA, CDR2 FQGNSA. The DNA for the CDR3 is TGTGCCAGCAGCTTAGGGGGCCTTAACTATGGCTACACCTTC. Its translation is CASSLGGLNYGYTF.

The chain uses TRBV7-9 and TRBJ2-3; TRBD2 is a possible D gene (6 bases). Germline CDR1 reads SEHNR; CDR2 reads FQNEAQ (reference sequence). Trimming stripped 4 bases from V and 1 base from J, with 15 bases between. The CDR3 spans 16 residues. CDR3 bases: TGTGCCAGCAGCTCAGTTCGGGAGCGGGGCACAGATACGCAGTATTTT. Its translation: CASSSVRERGTDTQYF.

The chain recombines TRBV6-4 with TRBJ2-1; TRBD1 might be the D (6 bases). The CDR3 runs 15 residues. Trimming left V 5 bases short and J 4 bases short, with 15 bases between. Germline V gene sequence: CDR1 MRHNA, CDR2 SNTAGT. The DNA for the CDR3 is TGTGCCAGCAGTCCGCCGGGACAAGAGTACAATGAGCAGTTCTTC. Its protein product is CASSPPGQEYNEQFF.

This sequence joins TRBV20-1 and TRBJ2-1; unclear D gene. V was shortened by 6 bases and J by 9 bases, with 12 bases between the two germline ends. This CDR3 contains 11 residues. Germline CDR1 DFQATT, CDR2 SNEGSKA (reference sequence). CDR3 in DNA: TGCAGTGCCAAGCCTACTCCTGAGCAGTTCTTC. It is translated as CSAKPTPEQFF.

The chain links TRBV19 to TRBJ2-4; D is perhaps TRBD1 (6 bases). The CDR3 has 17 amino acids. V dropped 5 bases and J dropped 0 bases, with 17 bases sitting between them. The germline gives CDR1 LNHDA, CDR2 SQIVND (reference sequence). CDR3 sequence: CASSAQGNLIAKNIQYF. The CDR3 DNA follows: TGTGCCAGTAGTGCTCAGGGGAACCTAATAGCCAAAAACATTCAGTACTTC.

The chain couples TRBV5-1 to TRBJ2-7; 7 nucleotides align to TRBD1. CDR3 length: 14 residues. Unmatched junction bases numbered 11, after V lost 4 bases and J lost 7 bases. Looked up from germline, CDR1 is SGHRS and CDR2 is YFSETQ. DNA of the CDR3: TGCGCCAGCAGCCAAACAGGGGTCCCGGGGGAGCAGTACTTC. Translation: CASSQTGVPGEQYF.

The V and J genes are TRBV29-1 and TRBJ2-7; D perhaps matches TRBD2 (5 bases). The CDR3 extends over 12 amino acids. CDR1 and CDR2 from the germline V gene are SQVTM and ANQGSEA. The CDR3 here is CSCGSNYYEQYF. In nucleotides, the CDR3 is TGCAGTTGCGGGTCAAACTACTACGAGCAGTACTTC.

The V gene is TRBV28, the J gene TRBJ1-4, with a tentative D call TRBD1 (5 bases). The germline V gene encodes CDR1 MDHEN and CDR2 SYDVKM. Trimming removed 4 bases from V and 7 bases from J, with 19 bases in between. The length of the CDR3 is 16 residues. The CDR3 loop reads CASSSSPGGALEKLFF. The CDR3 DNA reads TGTGCCAGCAGTTCCTCACCCGGTGGGGCCCTTGAAAAACTGTTTTTT.

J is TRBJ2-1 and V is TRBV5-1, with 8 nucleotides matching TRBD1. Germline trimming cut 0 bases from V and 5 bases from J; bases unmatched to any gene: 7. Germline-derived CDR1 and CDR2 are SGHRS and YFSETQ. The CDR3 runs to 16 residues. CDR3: CASSLGGTGPNNEQFF. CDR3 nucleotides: TGCGCCAGCAGCTTGGGGGGGACAGGACCTAACAATGAGCAGTTCTTC.

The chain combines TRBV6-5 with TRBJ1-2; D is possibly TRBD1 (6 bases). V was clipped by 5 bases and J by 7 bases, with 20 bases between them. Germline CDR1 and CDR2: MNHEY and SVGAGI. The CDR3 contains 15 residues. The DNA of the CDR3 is TGTGCCAGCAGTAATAGACAGGCAAGAGGGGGTGGCTACACCTTC. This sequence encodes CASSNRQARGGGYTF.

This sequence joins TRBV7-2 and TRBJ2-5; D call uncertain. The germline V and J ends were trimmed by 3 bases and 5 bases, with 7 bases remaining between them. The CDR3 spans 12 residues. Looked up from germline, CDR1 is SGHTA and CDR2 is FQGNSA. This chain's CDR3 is CASSFPGETQYF. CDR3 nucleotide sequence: TGTGCCAGCAGCTTTCCCGGGGAGACCCAGTACTTC.